The 15 T cell receptor beta chains below come from one sample, sequenced in a study of blood T cell repertoires in COVID-19. Profiling relied on immunoSEQ multiplex PCR, and the TCRdb table lists in-frame clones only, not all of them. The profile shows fewer than 350,000 clones, about 86% of them singletons. Sequenced input: PBMCs or T cells enriched from blood (not recorded which). Source of these receptors: a woman between 35 and 50 years old with acute COVID-19.

V usage is TRBV4-3 and J usage is TRBJ2-4, with D perhaps TRBD2 (6 bases). Trimming shortened V by 3 bases and J by 2 bases, and 20 bases separated the two germline ends. The CDR3 runs 18 residues. CDR1 and CDR2 (germline): LGHNA, YSLEER. The CDR3 reads CASSQTTTLGGTKNIQYF. The CDR3 DNA is TGCGCCAGCAGCCAGACTACCACCCTTGGAGGGACCAAAAACATTCAGTACTTC.

The V and J genes are TRBV5-1 and TRBJ2-3, with 11 positions matching TRBD2. After removal of 4 bases from V and 8 bases from J, the junction contained 9 bases not matched to a gene. The CDR3 runs to 15 residues. CDR1 is SGHRS, CDR2 YFSETQ, per germline. CDR3 nucleotides: TGCGCCAGCAGCCCTTCACTAGCGGGAGTTGTTACGCAGTATTTT. Amino acids: CASSPSLAGVVTQYF.

The chain uses TRBV3-1 (or the pseudogene TRBV3-2) and TRBJ2-5; 8 bases align to TRBD1. This CDR3 is built from 18 residues. V shed 1 base and J 2 bases; nucleotides not matched to a gene: 12. CDR1 and CDR2 (germline): LGHDT, YNNKEL (reference sequence). CDR3 DNA: TGTGCCAGCAGCCAAGCCGGACAAGACAGGGGTAAGCAAGAGACCCAGTACTTC. Its protein product is CASSQAGQDRGKQETQYF.

The gene calls are TRBV4-2 and TRBJ1-2, with TRBD1 as a possible D gene (6 bases). Germline V gene sequence: CDR1 LGHNA, CDR2 YNFKEQ. With 1 base removed from V and 0 bases from J, the gap between germline ends came to 9 bases. This CDR3 has 15 amino acids. In DNA, the CDR3 is TGTGCCAGCAGCCAAGGGGACAAAGCTAACTATGGCTACACCTTC. Its protein product is CASSQGDKANYGYTF.

This clone showed up just once. The rearrangement links TRBV11-1 to TRBJ2-2, with 7 bases matching TRBD1. The CDR3 is 15 amino acids. With V trimmed by 6 bases and J by 4 bases, 8 bases remained unmatched. Germline CDR1 and CDR2: SGHAT and FQDESV (reference sequence). This CDR3 reads CASSKDRASTGELFF. In DNA, the CDR3 is TGTGCCAGCAGTAAAGACAGGGCCAGCACCGGGGAGCTGTTTTTT.

The genes are TRBV11-2 and TRBJ2-7, with 7 positions matching TRBD1. This CDR3 region has 13 residues. Germline values: CDR1 SGHAT, CDR2 FQNNGV. The J segment lost 5 bases and the V segment lost 5 bases, leaving 6 bases of the junction unmatched. CDR3 in DNA: TGTGCCAGCAGCCTTTCGACAGGGCACGAGCAGTACTTC. The encoded protein is CASSLSTGHEQYF.

The rearrangement joins TRBV4-3 to TRBJ2-5; 13 bases match TRBD2. Trimming cost V 1 base and J 1 base; bases outside gene matches: 0. Germline-derived CDR1 and CDR2 are LGHNA and YSLEER. The CDR3 has 16 amino acids. The CDR3 loop reads CASSQGLAGGQETQYF. DNA of the CDR3: TGCGCCAGCAGCCAAGGACTAGCGGGAGGCCAAGAGACCCAGTACTTC.

This clone was seen only once. This rearrangement joins TRBV6-5 to TRBJ1-2; weak D call: TRBD1 (5 bases). Germline V gene lookup returns CDR1 MNHEY and CDR2 SVGAGI. The V end lost 0 bases, the J end lost 4 bases, and 12 bases lay between the germline ends. This CDR3 contains 15 residues. CDR3: CASSYSIGGSYGYTF. CDR3 DNA: TGTGCCAGCAGTTACTCGATCGGGGGGAGCTATGGCTACACCTTC.

This chain connects TRBV5-5 to TRBJ2-7, with D uncertain. CDR1 and CDR2 from the germline V gene are SGHKS and YYEKEE (reference sequence). Trimming stripped 5 bases from V and 5 bases from J, with 14 bases between. This CDR3 has 13 residues. The CDR3 DNA sequence: TGTGCCAGCAGTCCGACAAACCCCCACGAGCAGTACTTC. This codes for CASSPTNPHEQYF.

This sequence joins TRBV4-2 and TRBJ2-5, with 8 bases identical to TRBD2. Unmatched junction bases numbered 8, after V lost 3 bases and J lost 5 bases. The CDR3 length is 15 residues. Germline V lookup: CDR1 LGHNA, CDR2 YNFKEQ. The CDR3 bases are TGTGCCAGCAGCCAGGCTATTAGCGGGGCGGAGACCCAGTACTTC. Its protein product is CASSQAISGAETQYF.

The rearrangement uses TRBV18 and TRBJ2-7; TRBD2 agrees at 11 bases. CDR1 and CDR2 from the germline V gene are KGHSH and LQKENI. The CDR3 is 18 residues long. After removal of 5 bases from V and 3 bases from J, the junction contained 15 bases not matched to a gene. In nucleotides, the CDR3 is TGTGCCAGCTCATGGGCCCAGGGCACTAGCGGGAGTGGCTACGAGCAGTACTTC. It codes for CASSWAQGTSGSGYEQYF. Using reference TRBV18 and TRBJ2-7 for the parts outside the CDR3, the full variable domain is NAGVMQNPRHLVRRRGQEARLRCSPMKGHSHVYWYRQLPEEGLKFMVYLQKENIIDESGMPKERFSAEFPKEGPSILRIQQVVRGDSAAYFCASSWAQGTSGSGYEQYFGPGTRLTVT.

This chain uses TRBV28 with TRBJ1-2; TRBD1 aligns across 7 bases. The length of the CDR3 is 14 residues. Per the germline V gene, CDR1 is MDHEN and CDR2 is SYDVKM. The V segment lost 10 bases and the J segment 2 bases; nucleotides outside the gene matches: 10. The CDR3 region is CATSLGQINYGYTF. The CDR3 region has the DNA TGTGCCACCTCGCTGGGACAGATCAACTATGGCTACACCTTC.

The chain couples TRBV6-2 or TRBV6-3 to TRBJ1-2; a weak D match, TRBD1 (5 bases). Germline V lookup: CDR1 MNHEY, CDR2 SVGEGT. Trimming took 2 bases from V and 4 from J, leaving 20 bases between them. This CDR3 has 17 residues. CDR3 protein: CASSYGPDSYKSYGYTF. For the CDR3, the DNA is TGTGCCAGCAGTTACGGCCCCGACAGCTACAAATCCTATGGCTACACCTTC.

This clone was seen more than once but under ten times. The chain employs TRBV5-1 and TRBJ1-6, with D maybe TRBD1 (6 bases). This CDR3 region has 15 residues. The germline CDR1 and CDR2 sequences are SGHRS and YFSETQ. V was pared by 4 bases and J by 7 bases, with 15 bases between. CDR3 amino acids: CASSAGETGNSPLHF. The CDR3 DNA follows: TGCGCCAGCAGCGCCGGTGAGACAGGCAATTCACCCCTCCACTTT.

The chain links TRBV28 to TRBJ1-1; TRBD1 agrees at 12 bases. Trimming took 3 bases from V and 0 from J; bases not matched to a gene: 5. The CDR3 totals 17 residues. Per the germline V gene, CDR1 is MDHEN and CDR2 is SYDVKM. The CDR3 nucleotides read TGTGCCAGCAGTTTTACGGGACAGGGGGCGGTGAACACTGAAGCTTTCTTT. The encoded protein is CASSFTGQGAVNTEAFF.